Each of the 31 T cell receptor beta chains below was sequenced from the same sample in a study of T-cell memory formation after mild COVID-19 (dated by TCRdb to the early 2020s). Preparation of the library involved 5' RACE. Sequencing instrument: Illumina NovaSeq 6000. TCRdb took the public reads, trimmed them with fastp at Q25, ran MiXCR for clone calling and kept in-frame beta chains. Each record represents a unique CDR3 protein, reported with the most common genes and DNA among its rows. Present in this sample are roughly 250,000 distinct CDR3 sequences, about a sixth of which were seen just once. The ten biggest clones cover approximately 3.4% of the sample. Sequences were obtained from PBMCs or a T cell subset sorted from them (not recorded which). Receptors were obtained from a man between 18 and 29 years old who had mild COVID-19 (a few samples of this study predate the infection). The sample titles of this study are shuffled in the database, so cell type and time point are left out; the donor was told from shared clones.

The table lists this clonotype with a few counts. This chain links TRBV4-3 with TRBJ2-1; D is possibly TRBD1 (5 bases). Germline CDR1 LGHNA, CDR2 YSLEER. The length of the CDR3 is 16 residues. Trimming left V 0 bases short and J 1 base short, with 10 bases between. The CDR3 spells CASSQELQGSYNEQFF. CDR3 coding DNA: TGCGCCAGCAGCCAAGAACTGCAGGGATCCTACAATGAGCAGTTCTTC.

The chain has TRBV7-2 and TRBJ1-2, with D maybe TRBD1 (5 bases). This CDR3 spans 16 amino acids. Deletions cut 0 bases from V and 7 bases from J, with 18 bases between. CDR1 and CDR2 (germline): SGHTA, FQGNSA. The CDR3 reads CASSLAPDRGNGGYTF. CDR3 DNA: TGTGCCAGCAGCTTAGCGCCTGATCGGGGGAATGGTGGCTACACCTTC.

This clonotype occurred a few times. This chain links TRBV19 with TRBJ2-7, with TRBD2 identical over 8 bases. This CDR3 contains 14 residues. With 5 bases clipped from V and 6 bases from J, the junction kept 9 bases outside the gene matches. The germline CDR1 and CDR2 sequences are LNHDA and SQIVND (reference sequence). Here the CDR3 reads CASSSSGPKAEQYF. CDR3 coding DNA: TGTGCCAGTAGTTCTAGCGGGCCGAAAGCCGAGCAGTACTTC.

This chain connects TRBV7-2 to TRBJ2-7; D is uncertain. Germline CDR1 is SGHTA and CDR2 is FQGNSA. CDR3 length: 15 residues. V was cut by 1 base and J by 0 bases, with 10 bases left in between. In DNA form, the CDR3 reads TGTGCCAGCAGCTTAGTAGCTTCCTACTCCTACGAGCAGTACTTC. This codes for CASSLVASYSYEQYF.

This clonotype was counted only a few times. This chain uses TRBV5-1 with TRBJ2-1; D is possibly TRBD2 (5 bases). Germline CDR1 SGHRS, CDR2 YFSETQ. V was clipped by 1 base and J by 0 bases, with 14 bases between them. The CDR3 is 17 amino acids. CDR3 sequence reads: CASSLLLRTLSYNEQFF. In nucleotides, the CDR3 is TGCGCCAGCAGCTTGTTACTACGGACTCTCTCCTACAATGAGCAGTTCTTC.

There are a few counts of this clonotype. This rearrangement joins TRBV6-2 or TRBV6-3 to TRBJ1-6; no clear D. V lost 2 bases, J lost 7 bases, and 12 bases lay in between. The CDR3 has 15 residues. Germline values: CDR1 MNHEY, CDR2 SVGEGT. CDR3 region: CASSYRAGSNSPLHF. CDR3 bases: TGTGCCAGCAGTTACCGCGCGGGAAGCAATTCACCCCTCCACTTT.

The chain joins TRBV7-9 to TRBJ2-1; D is unresolved. The CDR3 covers 14 residues. In germline, CDR1 is SEHNR, CDR2 FQNEAQ (reference sequence). V lost 3 bases, J lost 4 bases, and 10 bases lay in between. CDR3 nucleotides: TGTGCCAGCAGCTTCCCCCTCATTTACAATGAGCAGTTCTTC. Amino acids: CASSFPLIYNEQFF.

This clonotype was seen at least ten times. The V call is TRBV20-1, the J call TRBJ2-1, with TRBD2 matching 8 bases. With V trimmed by 4 bases and J by 8 bases, 10 bases remained unmatched. This CDR3 comprises 14 residues. Germline V gene sequence: CDR1 DFQATT, CDR2 SNEGSKA (reference sequence). This CDR3 is CSANPGGPVDEQFF. CDR3 DNA: TGCAGTGCTAATCCGGGGGGGCCGGTCGATGAGCAGTTCTTC.

This clonotype occurred a few times. The chain joins TRBV7-9 to TRBJ1-2; D not certain. CDR1 and CDR2 from the germline V gene are SEHNR and FQNEAQ (reference sequence). Trimming pared 5 bases from V and 9 bases from J, leaving 10 bases between. There are 11 residues in the CDR3. The CDR3 loop is CASSPSDRYTF. DNA for the CDR3: TGTGCCAGCAGCCCGAGTGACCGCTACACCTTC. Full variable domain (rest looked up from reference TRBV7-9 and TRBJ1-2): DTGVSQNPRHKITKRGQNVTFRCDPISEHNRLYWYRQTLGQGPEFLTYFQNEAQLEKSRLLSDRFSAERPKGSFSTLEIQRTEQGDSAMYLCASSPSDRYTFGSGTRLTVV.

The V call is TRBV15, the J call TRBJ2-3, with D unclear. The ends were cut back, 1 base at V and 4 bases at J, with 12 bases in the middle. This CDR3 has 15 residues. Germline assignment: CDR1 LNHNV and CDR2 YYDKDF (reference sequence). CDR3 region: CATSRAQAAADTQYF. The CDR3, as DNA: TGTGCCACCAGCAGAGCGCAGGCAGCCGCAGATACGCAGTATTTT.

This clonotype was detected a few times. The CDR3 nucleotides are TGTGCCAGCAGTTTTGGATCGCCAGACGGCGGGACCCAGTACTTC. Its translation is CASSFGSPDGGTQYF. The chain links TRBV12-3 or TRBV12-4 to TRBJ2-5; D ambiguous. The V gene lost 3 bases and the J gene lost 7 bases, with 18 bases spanning the gap. The CDR3 sequence is 15 residues long.

The rearrangement uses TRBV5-4 and TRBJ1-1, with D perhaps matching TRBD1 (6 bases). The V end was cut by 1 base, the J end by 8 bases, with 15 bases between. The CDR3 is made up of 14 amino acids. Looked up from germline, CDR1 is SGHNT and CDR2 is YYREEE (reference sequence). The CDR3 DNA sequence: TGTGCCAGCAGCTTGTTGTCAGGGGACGTGGAAGCTTTCTTT. This sequence encodes CASSLLSGDVEAFF.

This clonotype showed up many times. The chain employs TRBV7-2 and TRBJ1-1, with D possibly matching TRBD1 (5 bases). This CDR3 spans 14 amino acids. V was cut by 3 bases and J by 1 base, with 9 bases left in between. Germline CDR1 is SGHTA and CDR2 is FQGNSA. The CDR3 sequence is CASSFRRGNTEAFF. CDR3 bases: TGTGCCAGCAGCTTCAGGAGGGGGAACACTGAAGCTTTCTTT.

In this sample, this clonotype turned up a few times. V gene TRBV3-1 combines with J gene TRBJ1-5, with unresolved D. Trimming took off 1 base at V and 0 bases at J, with 1 base between the two ends. There are 13 residues in the CDR3. Germline V gene lookup returns CDR1 LGHDT and CDR2 YNNKEL (reference sequence). The CDR3 sequence is CASSQASNQPQHF. CDR3 sequence (DNA): TGTGCCAGCAGCCAAGCTAGCAATCAGCCCCAGCATTTT.

This clonotype was detected a few times. CDR3 bases: TGTGCCAGCAGCCAAGGGCTCCGGAATGAGCAGTTCTTC. This translates into CASSQGLRNEQFF. The genes are TRBV3-1 and TRBJ2-1; D gene uncertain. V lost 1 base and J 7 bases, leaving 8 bases between the germline ends. The germline gives CDR1 LGHDT, CDR2 YNNKEL (reference sequence). The CDR3 has 13 amino acids.

The gene calls are TRBV7-2 and TRBJ1-1; no firm D call. V lost 2 bases, J lost 1 base, and 8 bases lay in between. This CDR3 contains 14 residues. Germline V lookup: CDR1 SGHTA, CDR2 FQGNSA. This CDR3 is CASSLRPGNTEAFF. In nucleotides, the CDR3 is TGTGCCAGCAGCTTAAGGCCCGGGAACACTGAAGCTTTCTTT.

Worth noting for this clonotype: No conserved phenylalanine or tryptophan is present at the end of the CDR3, so a read error is the likely explanation. The DNA is omitted, as the CDR3 cannot be located on it reliably, and the CDR3 follows TCRdb's listing. This chain uses TRBV15 with TRBJ2-7. With termini counted, the CDR3 has 12 amino acids. Germline CDR1 reads LNHNV; CDR2 reads YYDKDF (reference sequence). The CDR3: CATSRGDPSNQG.

In this sample, this clonotype turned up a few times. The rearrangement uses TRBV6-5 and TRBJ1-6; unclear D gene. V was shortened by 0 bases and J by 0 bases, with 12 bases between the two germline ends. Germline CDR1 is MNHEY and CDR2 is SVGAGI. The CDR3 is 18 residues long. CDR3 DNA sequence: TGTGCCAGCAGTTACTCGACTGGCTACAGCTCCTATAATTCACCCCTCCACTTT. It translates to CASSYSTGYSSYNSPLHF.

This clonotype was seen more than once but under ten times. This chain connects TRBV5-1 to TRBJ2-1; tentative D call: TRBD1 (7 bases). In germline, CDR1 is SGHRS, CDR2 YFSETQ. Trimming removed 5 bases at V and 6 bases at J, with 21 bases between. The CDR3 spans 16 residues. The CDR3 bases are TGCGCCAGCAGGTTCTCTCCGACAGGGAGGTCCAATGAGCAGTTCTTC. It encodes CASRFSPTGRSNEQFF.

This clonotype was counted a few times. The chain joins TRBV27 to TRBJ2-3, with D perhaps TRBD2 (7 bases). Between the trimmed V and J ends, which lost 5 bases and 8 bases, there was a span of 23 bases. The CDR3 has 16 amino acids. Looked up from germline, CDR1 is MNHEY and CDR2 is SMNVEV (reference sequence). In DNA form, the CDR3 reads TGTGCCAGCAGTCCGCCCTACGGGGGGCGGATGGGTACGCAGTATTTT. Amino acid sequence: CASSPPYGGRMGTQYF.

The V and J genes are TRBV6-2 or TRBV6-3 and TRBJ2-2; D gene unclear. The CDR3 sequence is 14 residues long. Germline V gene lookup returns CDR1 MNHEY and CDR2 SVGEGT. V lost 2 bases and J lost 8, with 12 bases in between. The CDR3 sequence: CASSYVARRGELFF. DNA of the CDR3: TGTGCCAGCAGTTACGTGGCCCGCAGAGGGGAGCTGTTTTTT.

V usage is TRBV14 and J usage is TRBJ1-1; D remains unclear. This CDR3 spans 13 amino acids. Germline-derived CDR1 and CDR2 are SGHDN and FVKESK. Trimming shortened V by 4 bases and J by 1 base, and 7 bases separated the two germline ends. CDR3 sequence: CASSPSGNTEAFF. The DNA for the CDR3 is TGTGCCAGCAGCCCATCGGGGAACACTGAAGCTTTCTTT.

Only a few counts were recorded for this clonotype. The V and J genes are TRBV6-5 and TRBJ1-6; D gene ambiguous. Deletions cut 2 bases from V and 13 bases from J, with 12 bases between. The CDR3 consists of 13 residues. Germline CDR1 MNHEY, CDR2 SVGAGI. The CDR3 sequence is CASSYAQVRPLHF. CDR3 sequence (DNA): TGTGCCAGCAGTTACGCGCAGGTTCGCCCCCTCCACTTT.

V usage is TRBV10-3 and J usage is TRBJ1-3; D call uncertain. V gave up 2 bases and J gave up 5 bases, with 7 bases separating them. This CDR3 region has 13 residues. Germline CDR1 ENHRY, CDR2 SYGVKD. The CDR3 protein is CAISENIRNTIYF. The CDR3 nucleotides read TGTGCCATCAGTGAGAACATTAGAAACACCATATATTTT.

The gene calls are TRBV12-3 or TRBV12-4 and TRBJ2-1, with D possibly being TRBD1 (6 bases). V was pared by 4 bases and J by 4 bases, with 14 bases between. CDR3 length equals 15 residues. The CDR3 sequence is CASSSARTVYNEQFF. CDR3 DNA sequence: TGTGCCAGCAGTTCGGCTCGGACAGTTTACAATGAGCAGTTCTTC.

This clonotype turned up a few times. The junction shows a germline mismatch at one end, possibly a read error. The rearrangement links TRBV7-7 to TRBJ2-1, with 11 bases that match TRBD2. Germline loops: CDR1 SSHAT, CDR2 FNYEAQ (reference sequence). This CDR3 is built from 16 residues. The CDR3: CASSLAGGPSYNEQFF. CDR3 sequence (DNA): TGTGCTAGCAGCTTAGCGGGAGGGCCCTCCTACAATGAGCAGTTCTTC. Complete variable domain (other parts from reference TRBV7-7 and TRBJ2-1): GAGVSQSPRYKVTKRGQDVTLRCDPISSHATLYWYQQALGQGPEFLTYFNYEAQPDKSGLPSDRFSAERPEGSISTLTIQRTEQRDSAMYRCASSLAGGPSYNEQFFGPGTRLTVL.

This clonotype was recorded a few times. The genes are TRBV6-2 or TRBV6-3 and TRBJ2-1; 7 positions match TRBD1. CDR1 and CDR2 from the germline V gene are MNHEY and SVGEGT. The CDR3 runs to 15 residues. The trim removed 6 bases at V and 4 bases at J, leaving 9 bases unmatched. Written as DNA, the CDR3 is TGTGCCAGCAGAAAACGGGACAGAATATACAATGAGCAGTTCTTC. It translates to CASRKRDRIYNEQFF.

In this sample, this clonotype turned up a few times. The chain has TRBV20-1 and TRBJ2-2, with D perhaps given as TRBD1 or TRBD2 (5 bases each). Per the germline V gene, CDR1 is DFQATT and CDR2 is SNEGSKA (reference sequence). V shed 4 bases and J shed 0 bases, with 9 bases lying between them. There are 14 residues in the CDR3. CDR3 sequence reads: CSATGTTNTGELFF. As DNA, the CDR3 is TGCAGTGCTACGGGGACGACGAACACCGGGGAGCTGTTTTTT.

The rearrangement links TRBV14 to TRBJ2-7; D is uncertain. There are 12 residues in the CDR3. V was cut by 1 base and J by 7 bases, with 8 bases left in between. From germline, CDR1 is SGHDN and CDR2 FVKESK. The CDR3 protein is CASSQGTAEQYF. DNA for the CDR3: TGTGCCAGCAGCCAAGGGACGGCAGAGCAGTACTTC. The whole variable domain, filled in from reference TRBV14 and TRBJ2-7, reads EAGVTQFPSHSVIEKGQTVTLRCDPISGHDNLYWYRRVMGKEIKFLLHFVKESKQDESGMPNNRFLAERTGGTYSTLKVQPAELEDSGVYFCASSQGTAEQYFGPGTRLTVT.

This clonotype was seen a handful of times. The rearrangement links TRBV3-2 to TRBJ2-7; TRBD1 is the table's D call and was not checked against the DNA. TRBV3-2 is a known pseudogene. This CDR3 spans 15 amino acids. The CDR3 spells CASSQPGQGASEQYV. DNA for the CDR3: TGTGCCAGCAGCCAACCGGGACAGGGGGCTAGCGAGCAGTACGTC.

The chain joins TRBV7-2 to TRBJ1-2, with 8 positions matching TRBD1. This CDR3 contains 13 residues. With 5 bases clipped from V and 7 bases from J, the junction kept 6 bases outside the gene matches. Germline loops: CDR1 SGHTA, CDR2 FQGNSA. In nucleotides, the CDR3 is TGTGCCAGCAGCGTTGGACAGGGACTTGGCTACACCTTC. Residues: CASSVGQGLGYTF.